Following are 16 T cell receptor beta chains from one sample sequenced in a study of shared clonotypes between healthy human individuals. Here immunoSEQ multiplex PCR was the method, and the copy in TCRdb shows in-frame clones only, minus some. Of about 2.3 million clones in the sample, approximately 95% were seen once. Source material: naive CD4+ T cells from PBMCs. Stated subset: CD45RA+ positively selected. The origin of the receptors is a man aged 18 to 30 in good health. Some clones in this sample may be carry-over from other donors' samples.

In regard to this clone: In the same sample, other DNA sequences code for this CDR3. The chain uses TRBV5-1 and TRBJ1-3; TRBD1 is a possible D gene (5 bases). CDR3 length: 14 amino acids. Trimming pared 5 bases from V and 1 base from J, leaving 10 bases between. Germline CDR1 SGHRS, CDR2 YFSETQ. CDR3 sequence: CASSFGTSGNTIYF. The CDR3 region has the DNA TGCGCCAGCAGTTTCGGGACGTCTGGAAACACCATATATTTT.

The chain uses TRBV7-3 and TRBJ2-1; D is possibly TRBD2 (6 bases). V lost 4 bases, J lost 1 base, and 11 bases lay in between. Germline lookup yields CDR1 SGHTA and CDR2 FQGTGA. The CDR3 has 15 residues. CDR3 protein: CASSSSGGSYNEQFF. The CDR3 DNA reads TGTGCCAGCAGCTCAAGCGGAGGGTCCTACAATGAGCAGTTCTTC.

The chain uses TRBV28 and TRBJ2-1, with D tentatively TRBD1 or TRBD2 (7 bases each). Germline values: CDR1 MDHEN, CDR2 SYDVKM. V lost 6 bases and J lost 9, with 21 bases in between. This CDR3 comprises 15 residues. CDR3 nucleotides: TGTGCCAGCAGCCCCGGGACTCCAGGGGGGGGTGAGCAGTTCTTC. Protein product: CASSPGTPGGGEQFF.

The rearrangement joins TRBV7-9 to TRBJ2-6; D is perhaps TRBD1 or TRBD2 (5 bases each). V lost 4 bases and J 5 bases, leaving 15 bases between the germline ends. The CDR3 extends over 16 amino acids. Germline V gene sequence: CDR1 SEHNR, CDR2 FQNEAQ (reference sequence). CDR3 sequence: CASSSTMGTRANVLTF. The DNA for the CDR3 is TGTGCCAGCAGCTCAACGATGGGGACGCGGGCCAACGTCCTGACTTTC. The whole variable domain, filled in from reference TRBV7-9 and TRBJ2-6, reads DTGVSQNPRHKITKRGQNVTFRCDPISEHNRLYWYRQTLGQGPEFLTYFQNEAQLEKSRLLSDRFSAERPKGSFSTLEIQRTEQGDSAMYLCASSSTMGTRANVLTFGAGSRLTVL.

The chain recombines TRBV28 with TRBJ1-1; unclear D gene. The V gene's germline CDR1 is MDHEN and CDR2 SYDVKM. CDR3 size: 12 residues. V was clipped by 4 bases and J by 2 bases, with 5 bases between them. CDR3 coding DNA: TGTGCCAGCAGTTGGGCTAACACTGAAGCTTTCTTT. Encoded protein: CASSWANTEAFF.

The J gene is TRBJ2-7, the V gene TRBV2, with D perhaps assigned TRBD1 or TRBD2 (5 bases each). The germline V gene has CDR1 SNHLY and CDR2 FYNNEI. The CDR3 extends over 12 amino acids. V was shortened by 5 bases and J by 4 bases, with 9 bases between the two germline ends. CDR3 in DNA: TGTGCCAGCAGTTGGGACGGATACGAGCAGTACTTC. Its translation is CASSWDGYEQYF.

This chain uses TRBV4-2 with TRBJ1-3; D unresolved. V was clipped by 4 bases and J by 0 bases, with 22 bases between them. The CDR3 contains 19 residues. Per the germline V gene, CDR1 is LGHNA and CDR2 is YNFKEQ. Here the CDR3 reads CASSLTWTTFKISGNTIYF. CDR3 nucleotides: TGTGCCAGCAGCCTCACCTGGACGACCTTTAAAATCTCTGGAAACACCATATATTTT.

The chain carries TRBV27 and TRBJ2-2; TRBD2 aligns across 7 bases. This CDR3 contains 15 residues. CDR1 and CDR2 (germline): MNHEY, SMNVEV (reference sequence). The V and J ends lost 6 bases and 7 bases, in that order; junction bases with no gene match: 11. The CDR3 DNA reads TGTGCCAGCAGATCTGGCGGGAGCCGCGGCGGGGAGCTGTTTTTT. Translation: CASRSGGSRGGELFF.

The V and J genes are TRBV18 and TRBJ1-5; 7 positions match TRBD1. V was clipped by 3 bases and J by 3 bases; unmatched bases: 8. The CDR3 is made up of 16 amino acids. Germline V gene sequence: CDR1 KGHSH, CDR2 LQKENI. The CDR3 nucleotides are TGTGCCAGCTCACCTCAACAGGGGATGTCCAATCAGCCCCAGCATTTT. As protein: CASSPQQGMSNQPQHF.

This sequence joins TRBV5-1 and TRBJ2-7, with 9 bases identical to TRBD2. Unmatched junction bases numbered 17, after V lost 3 bases and J lost 7 bases. Germline V CDR1 and CDR2: SGHRS, YFSETQ. The CDR3 covers 17 residues. The CDR3 DNA sequence: TGCGCCAGCAGCTATGGGAAAGCGGGAGGCCCATTTCAGGAGCAGTACTTC. Its protein product is CASSYGKAGGPFQEQYF.

This clone was observed a few times. This chain links TRBV7-2 with TRBJ2-2; the D gene is possibly TRBD1 (7 bases). The germline V and J ends were trimmed by 3 bases and 4 bases, with 12 bases remaining between them. The CDR3 runs 15 residues. The germline gives CDR1 SGHTA, CDR2 FQGNSA. CDR3 nucleotide sequence: TGTGCCAGCAGCTTTAGACAGGGAGGCACCGGGGAGCTGTTTTTT. It codes for CASSFRQGGTGELFF.

This chain joins TRBV6-6 and TRBJ2-2; D gene uncertain. Between the trimmed V and J ends, which lost 2 bases and 1 base, there was a span of 5 bases. CDR3 size: 14 residues. CDR1 is MNHNY and CDR2 is SVGAGI in the germline V gene (reference sequence). For the CDR3, the DNA is TGTGCCAGCAGTTACGAGCGGAACACCGGGGAGCTGTTTTTT. Amino acids: CASSYERNTGELFF.

J is TRBJ2-2 and V is TRBV18; 14 bases match TRBD2. The J segment lost 7 bases and the V segment lost 3 bases, leaving 1 base of the junction unmatched. The CDR3 length is 15 residues. Germline V lookup: CDR1 KGHSH, CDR2 LQKENI. The CDR3 DNA sequence: TGTGCCAGCTCACCGGGACTAGCGGGAGTCGGGGAGCTGTTTTTT. Translation gives CASSPGLAGVGELFF. The full variable domain, completed using reference TRBV18 and TRBJ2-2, is NAGVMQNPRHLVRRRGQEARLRCSPMKGHSHVYWYRQLPEEGLKFMVYLQKENIIDESGMPKERFSAEFPKEGPSILRIQQVVRGDSAAYFCASSPGLAGVGELFFGEGSRLTVL.

This CDR3 is CASSFSPSLRGEQYF. Here the CDR3 DNA reads TGTGCCAGCTCCTTTAGCCCTTCGTTGCGAGGCGAGCAGTACTTC. This chain links TRBV6-1 with TRBJ2-7; D is undetermined. The V and J ends lost 8 bases and 6 bases respectively, with 23 bases between them. CDR1 and CDR2 from the germline V gene are MNHNS and SASEGT. CDR3 length equals 15 residues.

The chain has TRBV14 and TRBJ2-2, with 8 bases fitting TRBD2. J was trimmed by 0 bases and V by 3 bases; bases with no gene match: 6. In germline, CDR1 is SGHDN, CDR2 FVKESK. The CDR3 length is 17 residues. CDR3 sequence reads: CASSHRLAGTNTGELFF. The CDR3 region has the DNA TGTGCCAGCAGCCACCGTTTAGCGGGAACGAACACCGGGGAGCTGTTTTTT.

This chain joins TRBV6-1 and TRBJ2-2, with 10 bases aligning to TRBD1. Per the germline V gene, CDR1 is MNHNS and CDR2 is SASEGT. The CDR3 loop spans 15 amino acids. The J segment lost 7 bases and the V segment lost 6 bases, leaving 8 bases of the junction unmatched. The CDR3 nucleotides are TGTGCCAGCAGGGAGGGACAGGGGAGGGACGGGGAGCTGTTTTTT. This codes for CASREGQGRDGELFF.